In this sample, the clone carrying this T cell receptor (beta chain) turned up once. Germline V gene data show CDR1 as SGHRS and CDR2 as YFSETQ. The CDR3 consists of 15 residues. With 3 bases clipped from V and 0 bases from J, the junction kept 5 bases outside the gene matches. This entry comes from a study of shared clonotypes between healthy human individuals. Samples underwent the assay at deep level. In replicate PCRs of sorted subsets, about 190 ng DNA, approximately 28,000 T cell genomes, was used. TCRdb's table, derived via immunoSEQ multiplex PCR, lists solely in-frame clones and lacks some. Of approximately 620,000 clones listed, 97% were seen once; the top ten hold less than 0.065%.

The chain employs TRBV5-1 and TRBJ2-7; the match to TRBD1 covers 8 bases. The sequence derives from a woman aged 30 to 39 in good health. Sequencing was performed on naive CD4+ T cells sorted from blood. The subset was: CD45RA+ positively selected. The chain's CDR3 is CASSSGQVNSYEQYF. The CDR3 DNA reads TGCGCCAGCAGCTCGGGACAGGTGAACTCCTACGAGCAGTACTTC.